The 18 T cell receptor beta chains listed next were all sequenced from one sample in a study of cytomegalovirus exposure and HLA in healthy donors. A multiplex PCR was run with 60 Vbeta primers and 13 Jbeta primers. Assay: immunoSEQ multiplex PCR; the TCRdb copy retains only in-frame clones and omits some. The data show 130,000 or so clones, approximately 69% seen once. The material sequenced was PBMCs. The receptors stem from a man in his forties or fifties in good health and CMV-seropositive.

The chain uses TRBV27 and TRBJ1-1; D may be TRBD1 (5 bases). Trimming pared 0 bases from V and 5 bases from J, leaving 10 bases between. Looked up from germline, CDR1 is MNHEY and CDR2 is SMNVEV (reference sequence). The CDR3 contains 14 residues. CDR3 amino acids: CASSLSPGITEAFF. The CDR3 DNA is TGTGCCAGCAGTTTATCTCCAGGGATAACTGAAGCTTTCTTT.

The chain couples TRBV5-1 to TRBJ2-3, with TRBD2 identical over 12 bases. V was pared by 4 bases and J by 4 bases, with 7 bases of the junction left unmatched. Germline-derived CDR1 and CDR2 are SGHRS and YFSETQ. This CDR3 comprises 16 residues. The CDR3 reads CASSGLAGGPADTQYF. For the CDR3, the DNA is TGCGCCAGCAGCGGTCTAGCGGGGGGGCCCGCAGATACGCAGTATTTT.

The sample holds a few counts of this clone. The rearrangement links TRBV19 to TRBJ1-5, with 8 nucleotides matching TRBD1. The junction had 6 bases not matched to a gene; V was cut back by 7 bases and J by 1 base. Germline V gene data show CDR1 as LNHDA and CDR2 as SQIVND (reference sequence). The CDR3 contains 15 residues. CDR3 sequence: CASTLDRGSNQPQHF. The CDR3 DNA reads as TGTGCCAGTACTTTAGACAGGGGCAGCAATCAGCCCCAGCATTTT.

V is TRBV18 and J is TRBJ2-1; 8 bases are shared with TRBD1. The V segment lost 2 bases and the J segment 5 bases; nucleotides outside the gene matches: 11. Germline values: CDR1 KGHSH, CDR2 LQKENI. This CDR3 contains 17 residues. The CDR3, as DNA: TGTGCCAGCTCACCAGGAATCCGGGACAGGCGTAACAATGAGCAGTTCTTC. Protein product: CASSPGIRDRRNNEQFF.

The chain couples TRBV6-6 to TRBJ1-2; 9 bases align to TRBD1. Germline V CDR1 and CDR2: MNHNY, SVGAGI (reference sequence). The CDR3 has 15 residues. V lost 5 bases to trimming and J lost 5 bases; unmatched junction nucleotides: 9. The CDR3: CASSPRTGAVYGYTF. CDR3 nucleotide sequence: TGTGCCAGCAGTCCCCGGACAGGGGCGGTTTATGGCTACACCTTC.

Here the CDR3 reads CASSSRTGSYEQYF. Here the CDR3 DNA reads TGTGCCAGCAGCTCCCGGACAGGGTCCTACGAGCAGTACTTC. The J gene is TRBJ2-7, the V gene TRBV5-4; TRBD1 aligns across 8 bases. The trim removed 3 bases at V and 1 base at J, leaving 3 bases unmatched. The CDR3 covers 14 residues. Per germline, CDR1 SGHNT and CDR2 YYREEE (reference sequence). Complete variable domain (other parts from reference TRBV5-4 and TRBJ2-7): ETGVTQSPTHLIKTRGQQVTLRCSSQSGHNTVSWYQQALGQGPQFIFQYYREEENGRGNFPPRFSGLQFPNYSSELNVNALELDDSALYLCASSSRTGSYEQYFGPGTRLTVT.

The chain couples TRBV29-1 to TRBJ2-3; D gene unclear. Trimming removed 6 bases at V and 6 bases at J, with 7 bases between. The germline gives CDR1 SQVTM, CDR2 ANQGSEA. CDR3 length: 10 residues. CDR3 DNA: TGCAGCGTAAGGCGGGATACGCAGTATTTT. This codes for CSVRRDTQYF.

This clone has just a few counts. J is TRBJ2-1 and V is TRBV2; 10 bases map to TRBD1. Germline loops: CDR1 SNHLY, CDR2 FYNNEI. With V trimmed by 8 bases and J by 7 bases, 8 bases remained unmatched. This CDR3 spans 14 amino acids. The CDR3 is CASWGDRGKNEQFF. DNA of the CDR3: TGTGCCAGCTGGGGGGACAGGGGTAAAAATGAGCAGTTCTTC.

J is TRBJ2-5 and V is TRBV11-3, with TRBD2 matching over 9 bases. The CDR3 runs to 15 residues. Germline V gives CDR1 SGHNT, CDR2 YENEEA. V gave up 3 bases and J gave up 3 bases; unmatched junction bases: 5. The CDR3 here is CASSLGIAGEETQYF. The CDR3 nucleotides are TGTGCCAGCAGCTTGGGAATAGCGGGAGAAGAGACCCAGTACTTC.

The V call is TRBV29-1, the J call TRBJ2-7; TRBD2 matches 7 bases. The J segment lost 1 base and the V segment lost 4 bases, leaving 10 bases of the junction unmatched. This CDR3 spans 15 amino acids. In germline, CDR1 is SQVTM, CDR2 ANQGSEA. For the CDR3, the DNA is TGCAGCGTTGTCCCTCGGGAGGTAGGGTCCTACGAGCAGTACTTC. Protein: CSVVPREVGSYEQYF.

DNA for the CDR3: TGTGCCAGCAGCTTAGGCGGACATTCAAACACTGAAGCTTTCTTT. Protein: CASSLGGHSNTEAFF. The J gene is TRBJ1-1, the V gene TRBV11-2, with a possible D match to TRBD1 (5 bases). V lost 1 base, J lost 2 bases, and 11 bases lay in between. Looked up from germline, CDR1 is SGHAT and CDR2 is FQNNGV. The CDR3 is made up of 15 amino acids.

The chain carries TRBV30 and TRBJ2-1, with 7 bases matching TRBD2. The junction had 3 bases not matched to a gene; V was cut back by 4 bases and J by 0 bases. Germline-derived CDR1 and CDR2 are GTSNPN and SVGIG (reference sequence). The CDR3 is 14 residues long. CDR3 DNA sequence: TGTGCCTGGAAACTAGCGACCTCCTACAATGAGCAGTTCTTC. This translates into CAWKLATSYNEQFF.

This clone was counted between two and nine times. V and J are TRBV15 and TRBJ2-3; 7 nucleotides agree with TRBD2. Germline trimming cut 3 bases from V and 9 bases from J; bases unmatched to any gene: 6. The germline gives CDR1 LNHNV, CDR2 YYDKDF (reference sequence). This CDR3 comprises 13 residues. The CDR3 DNA reads TGTGCCACCAGCAGCGGGGGGATGGGGACGCAGTATTTT. Protein: CATSSGGMGTQYF. Variable domain in full (rest from reference TRBV15 and TRBJ2-3): DAMVIQNPRYQVTQFGKPVTLSCSQTLNHNVMYWYQQKSSQAPKLLFHYYDKDFNNEADTPDNFQSRRPNTSFCFLDIRSPGLGDTAMYLCATSSGGMGTQYFGPGTRLTVL.

The chain employs TRBV6-6 and TRBJ1-5; 7 nucleotides line up with TRBD1. V lost 2 bases and J lost 4; bases outside the gene matches: 5. CDR1 and CDR2 (germline): MNHNY, SVGAGI (reference sequence). The CDR3 sequence is 15 residues long. For the CDR3, the DNA is TGTGCCAGCAGTTACGGGCCAGGGGGAAATCAGCCCCAGCATTTT. The encoded protein is CASSYGPGGNQPQHF.

V usage is TRBV4-2 and J usage is TRBJ2-5; TRBD1 aligns across 8 bases. Per the germline V gene, CDR1 is LGHNA and CDR2 is YNFKEQ. This CDR3 is 16 amino acids long. V was clipped by 0 bases and J by 5 bases; unmatched bases: 8. The CDR3 here is CASSQDGGRGLETQYF. In nucleotides, the CDR3 is TGTGCCAGCAGCCAAGACGGTGGCAGGGGGCTGGAGACCCAGTACTTC.

The chain uses TRBV19 and TRBJ2-7; a weak D match, TRBD2 (6 bases). V was pared by 11 bases and J by 0 bases, with 14 bases between. This CDR3 is 13 amino acids long. The germline V gene encodes CDR1 LNHDA and CDR2 SQIVND (reference sequence). CDR3 in DNA: TGTGCCTCATCAAGGGGAGGCTCCTACGAGCAGTACTTC. This gives the protein CASSRGGSYEQYF.

The V call is TRBV27, the J call TRBJ1-5, with 7 bases fitting TRBD1. Germline V CDR1 and CDR2: MNHEY, SMNVEV (reference sequence). V shed 7 bases, J shed 10 bases, and the junction held 16 bases outside the gene matches. The CDR3 spans 15 residues. CDR3 sequence reads: CASKGHRDSPQPQHF. The CDR3 nucleotides are TGTGCCAGCAAAGGTCACCGGGACAGCCCTCAACCCCAGCATTTT.

This clone was seen a handful of times. The chain is built from TRBV11-1 and TRBJ2-1; 10 nucleotides align to TRBD2. Per germline, CDR1 SGHAT and CDR2 FQDESV (reference sequence). The CDR3 has 16 residues. V was clipped by 5 bases and J by 9 bases; unmatched bases: 13. The CDR3 coding sequence is TGTGCCAGCAGCCCCCGTAGGAGCGGGAGGGCCGTTGAGCAGTTCTTC. Protein: CASSPRRSGRAVEQFF.